Below, 23 T cell receptor beta chains from the same sample are listed, as sequenced in a study of CD8+ T cells in alopecia areata. The sequencing template was cDNA reverse transcribed from extracted RNA. Assay used: immunoSEQ multiplex PCR; TCRdb lists only in-frame clones, some missing. The table shows roughly 200,000 clones, with about 53% occurring only once. The treatment denotes: oral pan-JAK inhibitor, 5-10 mg twice daily. Source: CD8+ T cells sorted from blood, taken at week 24, from a patient treated with tofacitinib. These receptors originate from a human donor with alopecia areata.

This rearrangement joins TRBV4-1 to TRBJ2-7; 10 positions agree with TRBD2. Germline V gene lookup returns CDR1 MGHRA and CDR2 YSYEKL. This CDR3 is built from 16 residues. Trimming removed 0 bases from V and 4 bases from J; junction bases left unmatched: 6. The CDR3: CASSQEPSGGPYEQYF. CDR3 sequence (DNA): TGCGCCAGCAGCCAAGAGCCTAGCGGGGGCCCGTACGAGCAGTACTTC.

This sequence joins TRBV2 and TRBJ1-1, with a weak D call TRBD1 (6 bases). The V gene lost 3 bases and the J gene lost 5 bases, with 10 bases spanning the gap. This CDR3 has 13 amino acids. Germline CDR1 and CDR2: SNHLY and FYNNEI. CDR3 protein: CASSDTQGTEAFF. The CDR3 nucleotides read TGTGCCAGCAGTGATACACAGGGAACTGAAGCTTTCTTT.

Only a few counts were recorded for this clone. J is TRBJ2-7 and V is TRBV7-6, with D maybe TRBD1 (5 bases). The CDR3 length is 12 residues. V shed 4 bases and J shed 4 bases, with 8 bases lying between them. The germline V gene encodes CDR1 SGHVS and CDR2 FNYEAQ. CDR3: CASSSSGYEQYF. CDR3 in DNA: TGTGCCAGCAGCTCTTCAGGGTACGAGCAGTACTTC.

This sequence joins TRBV29-1 and TRBJ1-1, with a possible D match to TRBD1 (5 bases). V dropped 7 bases and J dropped 2 bases, with 17 bases sitting between them. The CDR3 extends over 14 amino acids. CDR1 is SQVTM, CDR2 ANQGSEA, per germline. As DNA, the CDR3 is TGCAGCGCCGTGGGCGGGACTGTAAACACTGAAGCTTTCTTT. Residues: CSAVGGTVNTEAFF.

J is TRBJ2-1 and V is TRBV25-1; D perhaps matches TRBD1 (6 bases). The CDR3 has 17 amino acids. Germline CDR1 and CDR2: MGHDK and SYGVNS. V was trimmed by 1 base and J by 9 bases, leaving 22 bases between them. The DNA of the CDR3 is TGTGCCAGCAGTGAATCCAGGGGCCACGGGAAATCCGGTGAGCAGTTCTTC. Its translation is CASSESRGHGKSGEQFF.

This clone was seen only a few times. The J gene is TRBJ2-1, the V gene TRBV5-6; D ambiguous. Germline V lookup: CDR1 SGHDT, CDR2 YYEEEE. Trimming left V 1 base short and J 5 bases short, with 4 bases between. The CDR3 length is 12 residues. Here the CDR3 DNA reads TGTGCCAGCAGCTTGCTGAACAATGAGCAGTTCTTC. The encoded protein is CASSLLNNEQFF.

The CDR3 nucleotides are TGCGCCAGCAGCCAAGATAAGGCCGGGTATGGATTTGATACGCAGTATTTT. Residues: CASSQDKAGYGFDTQYF. This chain joins TRBV4-3 and TRBJ2-3, with D unclear. The CDR3 extends over 17 amino acids. The germline CDR1 and CDR2 sequences are LGHNA and YSLEER. The V and J ends lost 0 bases and 6 bases respectively, with 19 bases between them.

The V call is TRBV11-3, the J call TRBJ1-1; D is unclear. The CDR3 is 13 residues long. Germline CDR1 and CDR2: SGHNT and YENEEA. The V gene lost 1 base and the J gene lost 4 bases, with 7 bases spanning the gap. CDR3 region: CASSLGSGTEAFF. The CDR3 coding sequence is TGTGCCAGCAGCTTAGGATCCGGCACTGAAGCTTTCTTT.

The chain combines TRBV30 with TRBJ2-7, with TRBD1 matching 9 bases. CDR1 is GTSNPN, CDR2 SVGIG, per germline (reference sequence). This CDR3 spans 14 amino acids. After removal of 0 bases from V and 4 bases from J, the junction contained 4 bases not matched to a gene. CDR3: CAWSVGTGIYEQYF. CDR3 in DNA: TGTGCCTGGAGTGTAGGGACAGGGATTTACGAGCAGTACTTC. Full variable domain (remainder filled in from reference TRBV30 and TRBJ2-7): SQTIHQWPATLVQPVGSPLSLECTVEGTSNPNLYWYRQAAGRGLQLLFYSVGIGQISSEVPQNLSASRPQDRQFILSSKKLLLSDSGFYLCAWSVGTGIYEQYFGPGTRLTVT.

This chain connects TRBV7-6 to TRBJ1-1; 9 bases align to TRBD1. Germline CDR1 is SGHVS and CDR2 is FNYEAQ. V gave up 5 bases and J gave up 1 base; unmatched junction bases: 8. This CDR3 contains 16 residues. This CDR3 reads CASSQKRGQGNTEAFF. As DNA, the CDR3 is TGTGCCAGCAGCCAAAAACGGGGACAGGGGAACACTGAAGCTTTCTTT. The variable domain in full, with the rest retrieved from reference TRBV7-6 and TRBJ1-1, is GAGVSQSPRYKVTKRGQDVALRCDPISGHVSLYWYRQALGQGPEFLTYFNYEAQQDKSGLPNDRFSAERPEGSISTLTIQRTEQRDSAMYRCASSQKRGQGNTEAFFGQGTRLTVV.

This clone is a singleton in its sample. J is TRBJ2-7 and V is TRBV2; a weak D match, TRBD2 (5 bases). The CDR3 contains 11 residues. CDR1 is SNHLY, CDR2 FYNNEI, per germline. V shed 8 bases and J shed 3 bases, with 8 bases lying between them. This chain's CDR3 is CASYAGYEQYF. CDR3 DNA: TGTGCCAGCTACGCGGGCTACGAGCAGTACTTC.

The chain couples TRBV9 to TRBJ2-2; D gene unclear. Trimming removed 4 bases from V and 9 bases from J, with 19 bases in between. From germline, CDR1 is SGDLS and CDR2 YYNGEE. CDR3 length equals 15 residues. DNA for the CDR3: TGTGCCAGCAGCCCGAGCCGGGCCCCCCCGTGGGAGCTGTTTTTT. It translates to CASSPSRAPPWELFF.

The chain employs TRBV12-5 and TRBJ2-5, with a possible D match to TRBD1 (5 bases). The CDR3 runs to 12 residues. Per the germline V gene, CDR1 is LGHNT and CDR2 is FRNRAP. V was pared by 5 bases and J by 2 bases, with 6 bases between. This chain's CDR3 is CASGDSQETQYF. The CDR3 bases are TGTGCTAGTGGTGACAGTCAAGAGACCCAGTACTTC.

The chain has TRBV11-3 and TRBJ1-1; D is ambiguous. This CDR3 spans 13 amino acids. The germline V gene has CDR1 SGHNT and CDR2 YENEEA. V was trimmed by 1 base and J by 5 bases, leaving 8 bases between them. The chain's CDR3 is CASSLGRRTEAFF. The CDR3 region has the DNA TGTGCCAGCAGCTTAGGTAGGAGGACTGAAGCTTTCTTT. Variable domain in full (rest from reference TRBV11-3 and TRBJ1-1): EAGVVQSPRYKIIEKKQPVAFWCNPISGHNTLYWYLQNLGQGPELLIRYENEEAVDDSQLPKDRFSAERLKGVDSTLKIQPAELGDSAVYLCASSLGRRTEAFFGQGTRLTVV.

The V call is TRBV7-2, the J call TRBJ2-5; D is perhaps TRBD2 (6 bases). Trimming shortened V by 5 bases and J by 4 bases, and 20 bases separated the two germline ends. Germline lookup yields CDR1 SGHTA and CDR2 FQGNSA. This CDR3 contains 16 residues. The CDR3 DNA sequence: TGTGCCAGCAGCCCGCAACTAGCTGGTCTGTCAGAGACCCAGTACTTC. Its protein product is CASSPQLAGLSETQYF.

The chain carries TRBV27 and TRBJ2-7; 7 nucleotides line up with TRBD1. Germline CDR1 and CDR2: MNHEY and SMNVEV (reference sequence). The V segment lost 9 bases and the J segment 0 bases; nucleotides outside the gene matches: 5. This CDR3 region has 13 residues. CDR3 sequence reads: CARTGTASYEQYF. DNA for the CDR3: TGTGCCAGAACCGGGACAGCCTCCTACGAGCAGTACTTC.

The V gene is TRBV4-3, the J gene TRBJ1-6; D is possibly TRBD1 (6 bases). From germline, CDR1 is LGHNA and CDR2 YSLEER. Deletions cut 0 bases from V and 7 bases from J, with 13 bases between. This CDR3 is 16 amino acids long. CDR3 DNA: TGCGCCAGCAGCCAAGATGCTTCGGACAGAAATTCACCCCTCCACTTT. It specifies CASSQDASDRNSPLHF.

V usage is TRBV5-6 and J usage is TRBJ2-1; perhaps TRBD2 as D (6 bases). In germline, CDR1 is SGHDT, CDR2 YYEEEE. The CDR3 runs 11 residues. V dropped 5 bases and J dropped 9 bases, with 9 bases sitting between them. CDR3 protein: CASRYGGEQFF. CDR3 bases: TGTGCCAGCAGGTACGGGGGTGAGCAGTTCTTC.

J is TRBJ2-3 and V is TRBV10-3; a possible D gene is TRBD1 (6 bases). V was pared by 6 bases and J by 6 bases, with 22 bases between. The CDR3 consists of 16 residues. Per germline, CDR1 ENHRY and CDR2 SYGVKD. The CDR3 DNA sequence: TGTGCCATCAGCATAACAAACAGGGTGAATGAGGATACGCAGTATTTT. Translation gives CAISITNRVNEDTQYF.

Comments on this clone: This sample also contains other DNA sequences that code for the same CDR3. The V gene is TRBV27, the J gene TRBJ2-7; 8 bases agree with TRBD1. CDR3 length equals 14 residues. Losses at the gene ends were 2 bases for V and 2 bases for J; bases not matched to a gene: 2. Germline CDR1 and CDR2: MNHEY and SMNVEV (reference sequence). The CDR3 DNA follows: TGTGCCAGCAGTTTAGGACAGGGCCCCTACGAGCAGTACTTC. It specifies CASSLGQGPYEQYF.

In this sample, this clone turned up a few times. Other DNA sequences in this specimen translate into the identical CDR3. The chain joins TRBV4-3 to TRBJ2-7; 8 nucleotides align to TRBD1. This CDR3 is built from 14 residues. Per the germline V gene, CDR1 is LGHNA and CDR2 is YSLEER. V lost 3 bases to trimming and J lost 0 bases; unmatched junction nucleotides: 1. The CDR3 region has the DNA TGCGCCAGCAGCCATGGACAGGGCTCCTACGAGCAGTACTTC. Translating it yields CASSHGQGSYEQYF.

This sequence joins TRBV9 and TRBJ2-3; weak D call: TRBD2 (6 bases). The CDR3 length is 17 residues. Germline values: CDR1 SGDLS, CDR2 YYNGEE. V lost 0 bases and J lost 4, with 18 bases in between. The CDR3 reads CASSVATGGRRADTQYF. The CDR3 nucleotides read TGTGCCAGCAGCGTAGCTACAGGTGGTCGGAGGGCAGATACGCAGTATTTT.

V and J are TRBV29-1 and TRBJ2-2; D ambiguous. The germline V and J ends were trimmed by 6 bases and 4 bases, with 12 bases remaining between them. The length of the CDR3 is 13 residues. Germline-derived CDR1 and CDR2 are SQVTM and ANQGSEA. The CDR3 sequence is CSVGWDSTGELFF. The CDR3 DNA follows: TGCAGCGTCGGTTGGGATAGCACCGGGGAGCTGTTTTTT.